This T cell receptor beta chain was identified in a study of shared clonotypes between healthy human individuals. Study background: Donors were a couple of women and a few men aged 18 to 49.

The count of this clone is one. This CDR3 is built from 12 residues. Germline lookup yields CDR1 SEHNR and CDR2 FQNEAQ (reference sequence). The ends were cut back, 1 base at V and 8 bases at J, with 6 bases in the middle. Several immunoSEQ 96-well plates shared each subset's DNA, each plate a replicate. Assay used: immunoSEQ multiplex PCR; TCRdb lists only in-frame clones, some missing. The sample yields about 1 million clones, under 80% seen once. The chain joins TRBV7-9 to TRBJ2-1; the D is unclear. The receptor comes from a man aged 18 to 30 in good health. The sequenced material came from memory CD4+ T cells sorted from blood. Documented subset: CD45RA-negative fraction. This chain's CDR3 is CASSLVTYEQFF. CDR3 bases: TGTGCCAGCAGCTTAGTGACTTATGAGCAGTTCTTC.